This TCR beta chain was sequenced for a study of control samples from healthy donors and cancer patients (dated by TCRdb to 2020 to 2022). About this clone: It has no known antigen specificity. Per-base qualities were not stored, and no clone one base away is much larger.

The library was prepared using the immunoSEQ multiplex PCR assay. In TCRdb, the immuneACCESS table is reduced to in-frame sequences with V and J assigned. These tables do not hold every clone; where another copy was compared, an unresolved V gene accounts for under half, and the others remain unexplained. The sample contains approximately 79,000 clones, 70% to 90% of them found a single time. In total, the top ten clones hold roughly 6.9% of the sample. The material sequenced was blood. This TCR came from a man aged 45-65 years in good health.

The bases read TGTGCCAGCAGTTACGAGGGACAGGGAGGTGAAGCCCTCCACTTT. It codes for CASSYEGQGGEALHF. The receptor chain draws on TRBV6-2 or TRBV6-3 and TRBJ1-6, with 9 central nucleotides matching TRBD1. Taken from the germline V gene, the CDR1 and CDR2 loops are MNHEY and SVGEGT. Trimming takes 2 bases off V and 14 bases off J; junction bases not matched to a gene: 10. The CDR3, cysteine through phenylalanine, is 15 amino acids long. Only CDR3 DNA remains: 45 bases, in frame from the first base.